A few counts support the clone carrying this T cell receptor beta chain. These data are taken from a study of T-cell memory formation after mild COVID-19. Overall study context: Across donors, TCR clusters were largely donor specific.

After removal of 7 bases from V and 7 bases from J, the junction contained 8 bases not matched to a gene. The CDR3 is 13 amino acids. A single record per CDR3 protein comes from TCRdb applying MiXCR to the 5' RACE reads. The sample lists roughly 400,000 distinct CDR3 sequences; more than 15% were seen once. The chain links TRBV12-3 or TRBV12-4 to TRBJ2-7; 9 bases align to TRBD1. The sequenced sample consisted of PBMCs or a T cell subset sorted from them (not recorded which). The receptor was isolated from a man aged 18 to 30 who had mild COVID-19 (a few samples of this study predate the infection). Cell type and time point are not known. As DNA, the CDR3 is TGTGCCAGCAACAGGGACGGGACAGGGGAGCAGTACTTC. Protein product: CASNRDGTGEQYF.